The 24 T cell receptor beta chains in this list originate from one sample, sequenced in a study of OX40 agonist ivuxolimab in advanced cancers. TCRdb keeps only in-frame clones here, not all; method: immunoSEQ multiplex PCR. The sample shows tens of thousands of clones, roughly 78% of them seen only once. The sample consisted of CD4+ or CD8+ T cells sorted from blood, taken in a trial of the OX40 agonist ivuxolimab. These receptors were obtained from an adult with an advanced solid tumor such as melanoma, head and neck, liver or kidney cancer.

The J gene is TRBJ2-1, the V gene TRBV6-5, with D unresolved. There are 13 residues in the CDR3. Germline CDR1 reads MNHEY; CDR2 reads SVGAGI. V was pared by 0 bases and J by 3 bases, with 3 bases between. CDR3 coding DNA: TGTGCCAGCAGTTACTCGTACTACAATGAGCAGTTCTTC. Its translation is CASSYSYYNEQFF.

The table lists this clone with a few counts. The chain uses TRBV29-1 and TRBJ2-7; possibly TRBD1 or TRBD2 for D (5 bases each). The CDR3 is 13 residues long. Germline V lookup: CDR1 SQVTM, CDR2 ANQGSEA. Between the trimmed V and J ends, which lost 4 bases and 0 bases, there was a span of 10 bases. CDR3 sequence (DNA): TGCAGCGTTGGACCAGGGAGCTCCTACGAGCAGTACTTC. Amino acids: CSVGPGSSYEQYF.

V and J are TRBV4-1 and TRBJ2-3, with 9 bases fitting TRBD2. Per the germline V gene, CDR1 is MGHRA and CDR2 is YSYEKL. J was trimmed by 5 bases and V by 1 base; bases with no gene match: 7. The CDR3 spans 16 residues. The CDR3 sequence is CASSQVPTSGLDTQYF. The DNA of the CDR3 is TGCGCCAGCAGCCAAGTACCGACTAGCGGACTAGATACGCAGTATTTT.

A remark on this clone: Within the sample, other DNA sequences also encode this same CDR3. The V call is TRBV27, the J call TRBJ2-7; weak D call: TRBD1 (5 bases). The CDR3 sequence is 11 residues long. V lost 5 bases and J 3 bases, leaving 5 bases between the germline ends. The germline V gene has CDR1 MNHEY and CDR2 SMNVEV (reference sequence). This chain's CDR3 is CASSRGYEQYF. The CDR3 DNA follows: TGTGCCAGCAGTAGGGGCTACGAGCAGTACTTC.

This clone was detected many times. DNA for the CDR3: TGTGCCAGCACTCCGGTTGGGGGCCAGTACGGGGAGCAGTTCTTC. Encoded protein: CASTPVGGQYGEQFF. The V and J genes are TRBV5-4 and TRBJ2-1; D possibly corresponds to TRBD1 (6 bases). The CDR3 is made up of 15 amino acids. CDR1 is SGHNT and CDR2 is YYREEE in the germline V gene (reference sequence). The ends were cut back, 6 bases at V and 10 bases at J, with 23 bases in the middle.

As for this clone: The identical CDR3 is also encoded by other nucleotide sequences in the sample. The chain is built from TRBV7-9 and TRBJ1-1; D is unclear. The CDR3 is made up of 13 amino acids. The germline V gene encodes CDR1 SEHNR and CDR2 FQNEAQ (reference sequence). V lost 1 base, J lost 2 bases, and 5 bases lay in between. CDR3 DNA sequence: TGTGCCAGCAGCTTAGAGGGAAACACTGAAGCTTTCTTT. It encodes CASSLEGNTEAFF.

This clone was counted once. The chain carries TRBV5-6 and TRBJ1-2; D may be TRBD1 (6 bases). The germline V gene has CDR1 SGHDT and CDR2 YYEEEE. There are 15 residues in the CDR3. V lost 0 bases and J 4 bases, leaving 13 bases between the germline ends. CDR3 protein: CASSLGGTGFYGYTF. The CDR3 DNA follows: TGTGCCAGCAGCTTGGGGGGAACAGGGTTCTATGGCTACACCTTC. Using reference TRBV5-6 and TRBJ1-2 for the parts outside the CDR3, the full variable domain is DAGVTQSPTHLIKTRGQQVTLRCSPKSGHDTVSWYQQALGQGPQFIFQYYEEEERQRGNFPDRFSGHQFPNYSSELNVNALLLGDSALYLCASSLGGTGFYGYTFGSGTRLTVV.

V gene TRBV4-3 combines with J gene TRBJ2-1; tentative D call: TRBD1 (6 bases). The CDR3 runs 16 residues. The V gene lost 0 bases and the J gene lost 4 bases, with 13 bases spanning the gap. Germline CDR1 is LGHNA and CDR2 is YSLEER. The CDR3 bases are TGCGCCAGCAGCCAAGAGTGGCAGGGGCCGTACAATGAGCAGTTCTTC. It codes for CASSQEWQGPYNEQFF.

This clone ranks as medium-sized. The chain uses TRBV7-9 and TRBJ2-7; D is unclear. V lost 4 bases and J 4 bases, leaving 17 bases between the germline ends. Germline assignment: CDR1 SEHNR and CDR2 FQNEAQ (reference sequence). This CDR3 contains 15 residues. The CDR3 nucleotides read TGTGCCAGCAGCTCTAACCCGGAGAGTGGATACGAGCAGTACTTC. Translated, it gives CASSSNPESGYEQYF.

The V call is TRBV5-6, the J call TRBJ2-5; D unclear. The CDR3 has 13 residues. In germline, CDR1 is SGHDT, CDR2 YYEEEE. Trimming shortened V by 0 bases and J by 5 bases, and 8 bases separated the two germline ends. The CDR3 reads CASSLALQETQYF. In DNA form, the CDR3 reads TGTGCCAGCAGCTTGGCCCTACAGGAGACCCAGTACTTC.

The V gene is TRBV19, the J gene TRBJ1-1; a possible D gene is TRBD1 (6 bases). Trimming left V 3 bases short and J 5 bases short, with 13 bases between. CDR1 LNHDA and CDR2 SQIVND come from the germline V gene (reference sequence). The CDR3 is 14 residues long. CDR3 coding DNA: TGTGCCAGTAGTATCGTAGGGGGAGGGACTGAAGCTTTCTTT. Amino acid sequence: CASSIVGGGTEAFF. Complete variable domain (other parts from reference TRBV19 and TRBJ1-1): DGGITQSPKYLFRKEGQNVTLSCEQNLNHDAMYWYRQDPGQGLRLIYYSQIVNDFQKGDIAEGYSVSREKKESFPLTVTSAQKNPTAFYLCASSIVGGGTEAFFGQGTRLTVV.

This clone came up a few times. This sequence joins TRBV11-2 and TRBJ2-5; D possibly corresponds to TRBD2 (5 bases). Germline V gene lookup returns CDR1 SGHAT and CDR2 FQNNGV. Trimming left V 4 bases short and J 0 bases short, with 15 bases between. The CDR3 is 16 amino acids. The CDR3 nucleotides read TGTGCCAGCAGCTCCGCCGTGACTACTTACCAAGAGACCCAGTACTTC. Translated, it gives CASSSAVTTYQETQYF.

This chain uses TRBV7-9 with TRBJ2-3; no clear D gene. Germline lookup yields CDR1 SEHNR and CDR2 FQNEAQ (reference sequence). There are 13 residues in the CDR3. Deletions cut 4 bases from V and 0 bases from J, with 5 bases between. The CDR3 spells CASSSDSTDTQYF. For the CDR3, the DNA is TGTGCCAGCAGCTCCGACAGCACAGATACGCAGTATTTT.

In DNA form, the CDR3 reads TGTGCCAGCAGCGGACCGGAGAACACTGAAGCTTTCTTT. This gives the protein CASSGPENTEAFF. The V gene is TRBV11-3, the J gene TRBJ1-1; D is unclear. Germline CDR1 reads SGHNT; CDR2 reads YENEEA. This CDR3 spans 13 amino acids. V was shortened by 5 bases and J by 1 base, with 8 bases between the two germline ends.

The chain recombines TRBV10-3 with TRBJ2-4, with 9 bases that match TRBD2. The CDR3 totals 15 residues. Per germline, CDR1 ENHRY and CDR2 SYGVKD. The V segment lost 5 bases and the J segment 1 base; nucleotides outside the gene matches: 3. CDR3 in amino acids: CAISSGGQAKNIQYF. CDR3 nucleotide sequence: TGTGCCATCAGTAGCGGGGGGCAGGCCAAAAACATTCAGTACTTC.

The chain employs TRBV30 and TRBJ2-1; TRBD2 matches at 10 bases. The CDR3 is 14 residues long. Germline CDR1 reads GTSNPN; CDR2 reads SVGIG (reference sequence). Trimming took 5 bases from V and 8 from J; bases not matched to a gene: 9. The CDR3 DNA is TGTGCCTGGGTTGGACTAGCGGCCTTAGATGAGCAGTTCTTC. The encoded protein is CAWVGLAALDEQFF.

The J gene is TRBJ2-1, the V gene TRBV5-1; TRBD1 or TRBD2 may be the D gene (5 bases each). V was trimmed by 0 bases and J by 8 bases, leaving 12 bases between them. The germline CDR1 and CDR2 sequences are SGHRS and YFSETQ. The CDR3 runs 14 residues. The CDR3 bases are TGCGCCAGCAGCTTGGGAAGGGACCTACATGAGCAGTTCTTC. It is translated as CASSLGRDLHEQFF.

V usage is TRBV6-5 and J usage is TRBJ1-2; D not certain. The CDR3 sequence is 13 residues long. Trimming removed 2 bases from V and 4 bases from J, with 8 bases in between. Germline V gene lookup returns CDR1 MNHEY and CDR2 SVGAGI. The CDR3 region has the DNA TGTGCCAGCAGTTACGACGGATTCTATGGCTACACCTTC. Amino acid sequence: CASSYDGFYGYTF.

This clone was recorded once. The gene calls are TRBV7-2 and TRBJ2-4, with no clear D. Trimming shortened V by 1 base and J by 8 bases, and 9 bases separated the two germline ends. CDR3 length: 13 amino acids. Germline CDR1 reads SGHTA; CDR2 reads FQGNSA. The CDR3 bases are TGTGCCAGCAGCTTAGAGTGGGTGGACATTCAGTACTTC. Encoded protein: CASSLEWVDIQYF.

The chain employs TRBV11-2 and TRBJ2-7; D ambiguous. V was trimmed by 0 bases and J by 4 bases, leaving 7 bases between them. Per germline, CDR1 SGHAT and CDR2 FQNNGV. The CDR3 totals 13 residues. The CDR3, as DNA: TGTGCCAGCAGCTTAGAAATAGGGTACGAGCAGTACTTC. Its protein is CASSLEIGYEQYF.

The V and J genes are TRBV11-2 and TRBJ2-7; 9 bases match TRBD1. Germline V lookup: CDR1 SGHAT, CDR2 FQNNGV. The CDR3 is 14 residues long. Trimming cost V 3 bases and J 3 bases; bases outside gene matches: 3. The CDR3 sequence is CASSFGQGNYEQYF. In DNA form, the CDR3 reads TGTGCCAGCAGCTTCGGACAGGGGAACTACGAGCAGTACTTC.

The chain is built from TRBV21-1 and TRBJ1-1. TRBV21-1 is noted as a pseudogene. This CDR3 comprises 15 residues. Here the CDR3 reads CASSKEERENTEAFF. The CDR3 DNA sequence: TGTGCCAGCAGCAAGGAGGAGAGAGAGAACACTGAAGCTTTCTTT.

In this sample, this clone turned up once. The chain carries TRBV11-1 and TRBJ2-1; TRBD2 matches at 9 bases. CDR1 is SGHAT, CDR2 FQDESV, per germline (reference sequence). The CDR3 spans 14 residues. The V segment lost 3 bases and the J segment 6 bases; nucleotides outside the gene matches: 3. This CDR3 is CASSLRREGNEQFF. The CDR3, as DNA: TGTGCCAGCAGCTTGCGGCGGGAGGGCAATGAGCAGTTCTTC.

The J gene is TRBJ2-5, the V gene TRBV28; the match to TRBD2 covers 8 bases. There are 13 residues in the CDR3. CDR1 is MDHEN, CDR2 SYDVKM, per germline. The V and J ends lost 5 bases and 3 bases, in that order; junction bases with no gene match: 2. Here the CDR3 reads CASSRGGKETQYF. The CDR3, as DNA: TGTGCCAGCAGTCGGGGGGGAAAAGAGACCCAGTACTTC.